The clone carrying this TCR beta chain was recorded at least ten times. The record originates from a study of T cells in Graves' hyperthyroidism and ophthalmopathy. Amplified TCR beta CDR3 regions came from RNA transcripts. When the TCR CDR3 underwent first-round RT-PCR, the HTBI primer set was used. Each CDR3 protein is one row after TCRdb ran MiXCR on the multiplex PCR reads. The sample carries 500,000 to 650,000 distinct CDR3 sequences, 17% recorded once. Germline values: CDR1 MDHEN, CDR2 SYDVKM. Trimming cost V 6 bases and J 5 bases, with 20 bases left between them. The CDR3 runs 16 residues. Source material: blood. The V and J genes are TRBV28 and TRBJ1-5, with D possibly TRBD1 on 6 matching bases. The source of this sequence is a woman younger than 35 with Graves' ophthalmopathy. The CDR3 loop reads CASSGDLRGADQPQHF. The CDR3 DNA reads TGTGCCAGCAGCGGCGATTTAAGGGGGGCTGATCAGCCCCAGCATTTT.